This T cell receptor (beta chain) was identified in a study of CD8+ T cells in alopecia areata. Sample treatment: oral pan-JAK inhibitor, 5-10 mg twice daily. CD4+ and CD8+ T cells were sorted from PBMCs. Overall study results and limits: Mouse data revealed clearer TCR sharing than patient data did, a gap possibly tied to HLA. Many expanded lesional clones persisted during tofacitinib (in both scalp and blood).

The germline V and J ends were trimmed by 7 bases and 7 bases, with 14 bases remaining between them. The CDR3 has 12 amino acids. CDR1 is SQVTM, CDR2 ANQGSEA, per germline. This clone was picked up a small number of times. Its specificity is not known. Extracted RNA was reverse transcribed, and the resulting cDNA served as sequencing template. Assay: immunoSEQ multiplex PCR; the TCRdb copy retains only in-frame clones and omits some. The sample contains fewer than 250,000 clones, over 40% of which appear only once. Specimen: CD4+ T cells sorted from blood, collected around week 36, from a patient treated with tofacitinib. The V and J genes are TRBV29-1 and TRBJ2-1; D might be TRBD1 or TRBD2, each matching 5 bases. This TCR derives from a human donor with alopecia areata. This CDR3 reads CSGGLVRNEQFF. The CDR3 DNA reads TGCAGCGGGGGGTTGGTACGGAATGAGCAGTTCTTC.